The 3 T cell receptor beta chains in this list originate from one sample, sequenced in a study of blood T cell repertoires in COVID-19. The protocol was immunoSEQ multiplex PCR, while the TCRdb copy is restricted to in-frame clones and leaves out a portion. The data contain under 250,000 clones, roughly 90% of them singletons. Material for sequencing was peripheral blood. These TCRs come from a man aged 45-65 years with COVID-19, enrolled during active disease.

V is TRBV7-2 and J is TRBJ2-1; 7 positions match TRBD2. Per the germline V gene, CDR1 is SGHTA and CDR2 is FQGNSA. The CDR3 extends over 17 amino acids. V was clipped by 0 bases and J by 5 bases; unmatched bases: 10. CDR3 in amino acids: CASSLAETSLNNNEQFF. The DNA for the CDR3 is TGTGCCAGCAGCTTAGCGGAGACTAGCCTAAATAACAATGAGCAGTTCTTC.

In this sample, this clone turned up once. This chain links TRBV19 with TRBJ2-3, with a tentative D call TRBD1 (5 bases). Germline-derived CDR1 and CDR2 are LNHDA and SQIVND (reference sequence). V was trimmed by 5 bases and J by 5 bases, leaving 11 bases between them. This CDR3 comprises 13 residues. The CDR3 coding sequence is TGTGCCAGTAGTTTACTTCAGGGAGATACGCAGTATTTT. Its protein is CASSLLQGDTQYF. The complete variable domain, with remaining parts taken from reference TRBV19 and TRBJ2-3, reads DGGITQSPKYLFRKEGQNVTLSCEQNLNHDAMYWYRQDPGQGLRLIYYSQIVNDFQKGDIAEGYSVSREKKESFPLTVTSAQKNPTAFYLCASSLLQGDTQYFGPGTRLTVL.

The J gene is TRBJ2-3, the V gene TRBV7-9, with 11 nucleotides matching TRBD2. Germline values: CDR1 SEHNR, CDR2 FQNEAQ (reference sequence). This CDR3 spans 16 amino acids. J lost 0 bases, V lost 5 bases, and 4 bases had no gene match. CDR3 sequence (DNA): TGTGCCAGCAGCCCGGGACTAGCGGATAGCACAGATACGCAGTATTTT. Residues: CASSPGLADSTDTQYF.